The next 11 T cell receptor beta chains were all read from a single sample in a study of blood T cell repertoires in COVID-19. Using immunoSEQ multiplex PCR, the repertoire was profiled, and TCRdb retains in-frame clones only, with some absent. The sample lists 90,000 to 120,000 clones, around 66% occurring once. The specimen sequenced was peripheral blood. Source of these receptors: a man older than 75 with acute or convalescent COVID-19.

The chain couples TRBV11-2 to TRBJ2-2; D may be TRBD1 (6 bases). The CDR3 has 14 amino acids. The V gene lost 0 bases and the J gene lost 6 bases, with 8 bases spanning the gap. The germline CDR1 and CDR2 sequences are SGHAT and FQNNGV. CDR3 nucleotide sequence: TGTGCCAGCAGCTTAGATCCAGGGGCCGGGGAGCTGTTTTTT. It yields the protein CASSLDPGAGELFF.

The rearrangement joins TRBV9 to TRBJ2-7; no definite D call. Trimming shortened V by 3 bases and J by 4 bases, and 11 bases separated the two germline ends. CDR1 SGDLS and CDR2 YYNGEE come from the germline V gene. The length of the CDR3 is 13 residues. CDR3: CASSAREDYEQYF. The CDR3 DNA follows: TGTGCCAGCAGCGCAAGAGAGGATTACGAGCAGTACTTC.

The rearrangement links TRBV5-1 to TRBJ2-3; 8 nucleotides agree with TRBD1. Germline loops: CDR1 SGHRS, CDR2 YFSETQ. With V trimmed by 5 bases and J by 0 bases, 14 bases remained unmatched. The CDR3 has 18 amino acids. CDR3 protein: CASSRGQDRKTSTDTQYF. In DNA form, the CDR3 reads TGCGCCAGCAGTAGGGGACAGGACCGAAAGACTAGCACAGATACGCAGTATTTT.

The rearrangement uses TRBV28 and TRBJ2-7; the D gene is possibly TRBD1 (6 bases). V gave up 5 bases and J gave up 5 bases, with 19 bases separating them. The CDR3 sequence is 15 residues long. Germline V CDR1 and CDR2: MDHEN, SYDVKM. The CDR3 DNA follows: TGTGCCAGCAGTCCCTGGGGGCGGAAGGTCCACGAGCAGTACTTC. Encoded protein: CASSPWGRKVHEQYF.

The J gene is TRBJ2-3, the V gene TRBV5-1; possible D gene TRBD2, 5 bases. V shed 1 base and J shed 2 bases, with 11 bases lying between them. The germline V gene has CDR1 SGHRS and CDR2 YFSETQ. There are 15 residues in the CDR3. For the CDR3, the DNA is TGCGCCAGCAGCTTGCCCAACGGGGTCACAGATACGCAGTATTTT. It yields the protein CASSLPNGVTDTQYF.

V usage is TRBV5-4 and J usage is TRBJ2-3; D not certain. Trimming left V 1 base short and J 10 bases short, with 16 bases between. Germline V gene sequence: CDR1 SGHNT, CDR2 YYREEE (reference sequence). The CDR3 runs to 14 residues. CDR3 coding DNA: TGTGCCAGCAGCTTGCAGCAGGTGGTGTGGGCGCAGTATTTT. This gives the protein CASSLQQVVWAQYF.

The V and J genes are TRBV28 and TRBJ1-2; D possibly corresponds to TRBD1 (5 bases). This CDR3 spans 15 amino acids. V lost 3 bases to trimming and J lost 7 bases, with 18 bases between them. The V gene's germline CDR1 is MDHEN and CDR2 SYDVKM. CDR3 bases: TGTGCCAGCAGTTTGGGGGGGGTGGCGAATGTTGGCTACACCTTC. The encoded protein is CASSLGGVANVGYTF.

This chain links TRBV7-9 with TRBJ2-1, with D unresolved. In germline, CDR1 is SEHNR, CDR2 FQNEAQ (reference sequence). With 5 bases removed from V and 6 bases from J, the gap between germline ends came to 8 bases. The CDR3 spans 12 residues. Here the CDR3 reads CASSLESNEQFF. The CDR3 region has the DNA TGTGCCAGCAGCCTCGAGAGCAATGAGCAGTTCTTC.

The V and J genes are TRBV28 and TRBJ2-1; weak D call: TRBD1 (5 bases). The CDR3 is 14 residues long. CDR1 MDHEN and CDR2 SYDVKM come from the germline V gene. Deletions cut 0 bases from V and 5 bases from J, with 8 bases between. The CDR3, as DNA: TGTGCCAGCAGTTTATGGGCAGGGAACAATGAGCAGTTCTTC. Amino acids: CASSLWAGNNEQFF.

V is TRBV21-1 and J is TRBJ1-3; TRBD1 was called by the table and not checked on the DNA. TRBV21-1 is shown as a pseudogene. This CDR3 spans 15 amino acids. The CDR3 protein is CASSKVPGSGNTIYF. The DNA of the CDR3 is TGTGCCAGCAGCAAAGTACCAGGGTCCGGAAACACCATATATTTT.

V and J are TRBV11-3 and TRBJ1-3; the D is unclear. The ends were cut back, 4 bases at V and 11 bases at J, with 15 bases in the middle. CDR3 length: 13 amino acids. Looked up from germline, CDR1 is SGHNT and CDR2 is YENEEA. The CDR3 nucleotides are TGTGCCAGCAGCTCACGCGCCCACAGCCCCATATATTTT. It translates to CASSSRAHSPIYF.